This T cell receptor (beta chain) originates from a study of stem cell transplantation in POMP-related autoinflammatory disease (dated by TCRdb to the early 2020s). Regarding the study in general: The study hypothesized that defective thymoproteasomes impair MHC class I-dependent CD8+ T-cell differentiation and positive selection, skewing the TRB repertoire. Prior to transplant, the patients had CD4+ naive T-cell skewing, low CD8+ T-cell proportions, and decreased T-cell cytokine secretion. After transplant, DNA chimerism analysis showed 100% donor engraftment of neutrophils and platelets through one year. To find out how POMP deficiency affects T-cell receptor beta repertoire diversity and CDR3 characteristics, high-throughput TRB sequencing was used. Points the paper makes about the study in general: PRAID patients trended toward lower TRB diversity and higher clonality across all analyzed T-cell subsets. Statistical significance for the trend toward lower diversity and increased clonality in PRAID patients was reached only for regulatory T cells. A restricted number of unique TRB V-J gene pairings was observed in PRAID patients.

Details on this clone: This clone's antigen is unknown. No much larger clone exists at a distance of one base, and base qualities are not known.

Library creation used the immunoSEQ multiplex PCR assay. The original pipeline was this. Shannon entropy, which accounts for clonal size distribution, was used to quantify repertoire diversity. The Gini-Simpson index (Simpson_1-D) was used to measure inequality in clonotype distribution. In its TCRdb copy, this immuneACCESS table keeps in-frame sequences only and misses some clones. Where compared with another copy, unresolved V genes explain less than half of these, and the others have no known cause. V, J and clone size derive from that table, while D and trimming were established from the DNA sequence. A total of some 68,000 clones appear in this sample, approximately 91% of them only once. The ten largest clones capture about 0.66% of the sample. The time point label of this sample denotes: after hematopoietic stem cell transplant. PRAID was characterized by prominent immunodeficiency alongside autoinflammation. T-cell subsets (conventional T cells, CD8+ T cells, regulatory T cells, T follicular helper cells) were sorted before TRB sequencing.

V loses 3 bases, J loses 4 bases, and the germline ends lie 11 bases apart. The germline V gene supplies CDR1 SGHRS and CDR2 YFSETQ. Its CDR3 holds 14 amino acids, cysteine through phenylalanine. Of the read, only the CDR3 DNA is kept; its 42 bases are in frame from base 1. The sequencing here drew on CD4+ T cells from PBMCs, taken after stem cell transplantation. The chain was built from TRBV5-1 and TRBJ2-1, and TRBD1 may be the D gene, going by 5 matching bases. The TCR was taken from a human patient with POMP-related autoinflammation and immune dysregulation (PRAID). After a transplant, some T cells may have been passed on by the graft donor. CDR3 loop: CASSWQDTYNEQFF. The DNA sequence reads TGCGCCAGCAGCTGGCAGGACACATACAATGAGCAGTTCTTC.